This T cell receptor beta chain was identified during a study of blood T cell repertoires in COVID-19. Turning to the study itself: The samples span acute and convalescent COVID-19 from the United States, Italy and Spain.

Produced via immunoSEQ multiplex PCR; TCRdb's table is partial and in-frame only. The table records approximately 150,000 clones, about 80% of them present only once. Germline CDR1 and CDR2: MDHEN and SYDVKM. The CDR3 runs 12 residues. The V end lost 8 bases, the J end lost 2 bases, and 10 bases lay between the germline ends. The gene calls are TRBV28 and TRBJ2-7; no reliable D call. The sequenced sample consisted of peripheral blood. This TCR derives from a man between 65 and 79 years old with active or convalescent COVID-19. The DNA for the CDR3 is TGTGCCAGCCATCGCTCTACCTACGAGCAGTACTTC. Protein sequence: CASHRSTYEQYF.